These 25 T cell receptor beta chains came from one sample sequenced in a study of T-cell reconstitution after alpha-beta-depleted transplantation in children (dated by TCRdb to the mid-2010s). Libraries were made using PCR. The sequencing machine was an Illumina HiSeq 2500. TCR libraries were prepared with molecular barcoding, using unique molecular identifiers to normalize TCRbeta repertoire quantification. TCRdb reworked the public reads: Q25 trimming with fastp, MiXCR clone assembly, productive beta chains retained. Entries are consolidated by CDR3 protein sequence, retaining the most common genes and DNA. The sample data list 200,000 to 300,000 distinct CDR3 sequences, and approximately 12% of these were observed just once. Over 2% of the sample is in the top ten clones. Source: PBMCs from the stem cell graft donor, taken from the stem cell graft. The source of these receptors is a human donor who donated a stem cell graft to a child with acute lymphoblastic leukemia.

About this clonotype itself: A read error may explain this, as a much larger clone is one base away. The chain is built from TRBV29-1 and TRBJ2-1; 8 nucleotides agree with TRBD2. The CDR3 contains 13 residues. Losses at the gene ends were 6 bases for V and 5 bases for J; bases not matched to a gene: 6. The V gene's germline CDR1 is SQVTM and CDR2 ANQGSEA. In DNA, the CDR3 is TGCAGCGTCCTCATCGGGAGGGACAATGAGCAGTTCTTC. Its protein product is CSVLIGRDNEQFF.

In this sample, this clonotype turned up many times. The V and J genes are TRBV7-2 and TRBJ2-7, with TRBD1 identical over 11 bases. CDR1 and CDR2 from the germline V gene are SGHTA and FQGNSA. The CDR3 is made up of 15 amino acids. With V trimmed by 5 bases and J by 2 bases, 5 bases remained unmatched. The CDR3 region is CASSIGQGATYEQYF. DNA for the CDR3: TGTGCCAGCAGCATCGGACAGGGGGCTACCTACGAGCAGTACTTC.

Of note for this clonotype: This may arise from a read error, as a much more abundant clone is one base away. The rearrangement uses TRBV20-1 and TRBJ1-5; TRBD1 aligns across 9 bases. Germline CDR1 reads DFQATT; CDR2 reads SNEGSKA (reference sequence). J gave up 6 bases and V 7 bases, and 7 bases lay outside the gene matches. The CDR3 contains 13 residues. The DNA for the CDR3 is TGCAGTGTCAAGGGGACAGGGCGTCAGCCCCAGCATTTT. Protein sequence: CSVKGTGRQPQHF.

The chain employs TRBV28 and TRBJ2-7; 7 bases map to TRBD1. CDR1 is MDHEN and CDR2 is SYDVKM in the germline V gene. V lost 6 bases, J lost 2 bases, and 7 bases stayed unmatched. CDR3 length equals 14 residues. CDR3 sequence reads: CASRLTGRTYEQYF. DNA of the CDR3: TGTGCCAGCAGGTTGACAGGGCGAACCTACGAGCAGTACTTC.

Ten or more counts support this clonotype. The chain links TRBV29-1 to TRBJ2-3; D might be TRBD1 (7 bases). Trimming pared 4 bases from V and 3 bases from J, leaving 11 bases between. This CDR3 comprises 13 residues. CDR1 and CDR2 (germline): SQVTM, ANQGSEA. The CDR3 DNA sequence: TGCAGCGTTGTGGCAGGGGGGACAGATACGCAGTATTTT. Amino acids: CSVVAGGTDTQYF.

This clonotype was recorded at least ten times. The V and J genes are TRBV4-3 and TRBJ2-7, with D perhaps matching TRBD1 (5 bases). Trimming left V 0 bases short and J 3 bases short, with 12 bases between. CDR1 is LGHNA, CDR2 YSLEER, per germline. The length of the CDR3 is 15 residues. This CDR3 is CASSQDRDSFYEQYF. The CDR3 region has the DNA TGCGCCAGCAGCCAAGATCGCGACAGTTTCTACGAGCAGTACTTC.

This clonotype appeared many times. This sequence joins TRBV10-3 and TRBJ2-1, with 10 bases identical to TRBD2. The V segment lost 7 bases and the J segment 5 bases; nucleotides outside the gene matches: 8. Germline CDR1 ENHRY, CDR2 SYGVKD. The CDR3 totals 15 residues. In DNA, the CDR3 is TGTGCCATCAAAACAGCGGGAGGGCCGGACAATGAGCAGTTCTTC. As protein: CAIKTAGGPDNEQFF.

The chain has TRBV19 and TRBJ2-1; D perhaps matches TRBD1 (6 bases). The CDR3 is 15 amino acids. Trimming cost V 4 bases and J 4 bases, with 14 bases left between them. Germline CDR1 is LNHDA and CDR2 is SQIVND (reference sequence). The CDR3 DNA reads as TGTGCCAGTAGTAAAGGGCAGGGGAGATACAATGAGCAGTTCTTC. Its translation: CASSKGQGRYNEQFF. Full variable domain (remainder filled in from reference TRBV19 and TRBJ2-1): DGGITQSPKYLFRKEGQNVTLSCEQNLNHDAMYWYRQDPGQGLRLIYYSQIVNDFQKGDIAEGYSVSREKKESFPLTVTSAQKNPTAFYLCASSKGQGRYNEQFFGPGTRLTVL.

Ten or more counts support this clonotype. V is TRBV27 and J is TRBJ2-7, with a weak D call TRBD1 (6 bases). The germline V and J ends were trimmed by 0 bases and 3 bases, with 9 bases remaining between them. CDR1 and CDR2 (germline): MNHEY, SMNVEV (reference sequence). The CDR3 runs to 14 residues. CDR3 loop: CASSLSTGNYEQYF. Here the CDR3 DNA reads TGTGCCAGCAGTTTATCGACAGGTAACTACGAGCAGTACTTC.

This clonotype was seen many times. The V and J genes are TRBV27 and TRBJ2-7, with D possibly TRBD1 on 5 matching bases. The CDR3 loop spans 16 amino acids. Germline V gene sequence: CDR1 MNHEY, CDR2 SMNVEV (reference sequence). V gave up 4 bases and J gave up 3 bases, with 19 bases separating them. The CDR3, as DNA: TGTGCCAGCAGTTCTCAAATAGGGGCTATAAACTACGAGCAGTACTTC. This translates into CASSSQIGAINYEQYF.

In its sample, this clonotype was seen many times. The chain carries TRBV7-2 and TRBJ2-1; D is possibly TRBD1 (6 bases). The V end was cut by 1 base, the J end by 12 bases, with 13 bases between. Germline V gives CDR1 SGHTA, CDR2 FQGNSA. This CDR3 comprises 13 residues. CDR3 in amino acids: CASSLGLGRGQFF. CDR3 nucleotide sequence: TGTGCCAGCAGCTTAGGGTTGGGCAGGGGGCAGTTCTTC. The whole variable domain, filled in from reference TRBV7-2 and TRBJ2-1, reads GAGVSQSPSNKVTEKGKDVELRCDPISGHTALYWYRQSLGQGLEFLIYFQGNSAPDKSGLPSDRFSAERTGGSVSTLTIQRTQQEDSAVYLCASSLGLGRGQFFGPGTRLTVL.

CDR3 amino acids: CSVPLGYGYTF. CDR3 coding DNA: TGCAGCGTTCCCCTAGGCTATGGCTACACCTTC. This sequence joins TRBV29-1 and TRBJ1-2; D is unresolved. Germline V CDR1 and CDR2: SQVTM, ANQGSEA. CDR3 size: 11 residues. V was pared by 5 bases and J by 4 bases, with 8 bases between.

This clonotype was counted at least ten times. J is TRBJ2-7 and V is TRBV7-2, with TRBD2 matching 10 bases. J gave up 2 bases and V 2 bases, and 6 bases lay outside the gene matches. The CDR3 contains 16 residues. The germline CDR1 and CDR2 sequences are SGHTA and FQGNSA. The CDR3 DNA follows: TGTGCCAGCAGCTTATTTCATAGCGGGAGGCCCTACGAGCAGTACTTC. Its translation is CASSLFHSGRPYEQYF. The entire variable domain, with the rest obtained from reference TRBV7-2 and TRBJ2-7, is as follows: GAGVSQSPSNKVTEKGKDVELRCDPISGHTALYWYRQSLGQGLEFLIYFQGNSAPDKSGLPSDRFSAERTGGSVSTLTIQRTQQEDSAVYLCASSLFHSGRPYEQYFGPGTRLTVT.

On this clonotype: Given a much more abundant clone one base away, this may be a read error. V gene TRBV5-1 combines with J gene TRBJ1-4; D ambiguous. CDR3 length: 13 residues. The germline gives CDR1 SGHRS, CDR2 YFSETQ. Written as DNA, the CDR3 is TGCACCAGCAGCGCATGGACTAATGAAAAACTGTTTTTT. Translated: CTSSAWTNEKLFF.

The table lists this clonotype with many counts. The CDR3 DNA follows: TGTGCCAGTAGTACCGGGACTAGCGTGACTGAGCAGTTCTTC. Amino acids: CASSTGTSVTEQFF. The chain joins TRBV19 to TRBJ2-1; 10 bases fit TRBD2. The V segment lost 4 bases and the J segment 9 bases; nucleotides outside the gene matches: 6. The CDR3 is made up of 14 amino acids. The germline V gene encodes CDR1 LNHDA and CDR2 SQIVND (reference sequence).

This clonotype was counted once. It may be a read error: a sequence one base away is much more abundant. The chain employs TRBV11-3 and TRBJ2-1; 8 bases are a match to TRBD1. The CDR3 totals 12 residues. The germline CDR1 and CDR2 sequences are SGHNT and YENEEA. In nucleotides, the CDR3 is TGTGTCAGCAGCACAGGGGGTAGTGAGCAGTTCTTC. Translating gives CVSSTGGSEQFF.

The chain recombines TRBV10-3 with TRBJ2-1; weak D call: TRBD2 (6 bases). The CDR3 runs 14 residues. Germline V gene data show CDR1 as ENHRY and CDR2 as SYGVKD. V shed 5 bases and J shed 4 bases, with 12 bases lying between them. This CDR3 is CAISQGLPYNEQFF. The CDR3 DNA is TGTGCCATCAGTCAAGGACTACCATACAATGAGCAGTTCTTC.

This clonotype occurred many times. V and J are TRBV6-5 and TRBJ1-1; tentative D call: TRBD1 (5 bases). V lost 2 bases and J lost 8, with 12 bases in between. The CDR3 loop spans 13 amino acids. Germline-derived CDR1 and CDR2 are MNHEY and SVGAGI. The CDR3 DNA sequence: TGTGCCAGCAGTTACGGGGGACGACTAGAAGCTTTCTTT. Its translation: CASSYGGRLEAFF.

This clonotype has ten or more counts. V usage is TRBV28 and J usage is TRBJ2-3, with no clear D. With 6 bases removed from V and 4 bases from J, the gap between germline ends came to 8 bases. Germline CDR1 reads MDHEN; CDR2 reads SYDVKM. The CDR3 runs 12 residues. For the CDR3, the DNA is TGTGCCAGCAGGCCCGATCCAGATACGCAGTATTTT. Translated: CASRPDPDTQYF.

In its sample, this clonotype was seen many times. This rearrangement joins TRBV11-1 to TRBJ2-7; TRBD2 is a possible D gene (5 bases). The CDR3 loop spans 11 amino acids. Germline CDR1 SGHAT, CDR2 FQDESV (reference sequence). Deletions cut 5 bases from V and 5 bases from J, with 7 bases between. This CDR3 reads CASSRTHEQYF. The CDR3 bases are TGTGCCAGCAGCCGGACTCACGAGCAGTACTTC.

This clonotype was seen repeatedly, ten times or more. V usage is TRBV23-1 and J usage is TRBJ1-5, with D uncertain. TRBV23-1 is labeled an ORF, and its function is uncertain. The CDR3 spans 9 residues. The CDR3, as DNA: TGCGATAGCAATCAGCCCCAGCATTTT. Its translation: CDSNQPQHF.

This clonotype was observed many times. This chain uses TRBV29-1 with TRBJ2-1; 7 nucleotides match TRBD2. The CDR3 is 14 residues long. Germline CDR1 is SQVTM and CDR2 is ANQGSEA. V lost 3 bases to trimming and J lost 1 base; unmatched junction nucleotides: 3. CDR3 region: CSVDPSGSYNEQFF. In nucleotides, the CDR3 is TGCAGCGTTGACCCTAGCGGATCCTACAATGAGCAGTTCTTC.

This clonotype was seen at least ten times. The chain is built from TRBV5-1 and TRBJ2-5, with D hard to call. Trimming pared 5 bases from V and 5 bases from J, leaving 22 bases between. The CDR3 runs to 16 residues. Germline loops: CDR1 SGHRS, CDR2 YFSETQ. CDR3 in DNA: TGCGCCAGCAGTTTCCCTACCCAGGACGGTCGGGAGACCCAGTACTTC. Protein sequence: CASSFPTQDGRETQYF.

This clonotype was observed many times. The V call is TRBV11-2, the J call TRBJ2-4, with 8 bases fitting TRBD2. From germline, CDR1 is SGHAT and CDR2 FQNNGV. The CDR3 has 18 amino acids. With V trimmed by 2 bases and J by 0 bases, 9 bases remained unmatched. The CDR3 reads CASSLIVSSGGAKNIQYF. CDR3 coding DNA: TGTGCCAGCAGCTTAATCGTGTCCAGCGGGGGAGCCAAAAACATTCAGTACTTC.

This clonotype was found many times. The chain carries TRBV27 and TRBJ2-1; 9 nucleotides line up with TRBD2. The length of the CDR3 is 19 residues. J gave up 0 bases and V 5 bases, and 14 bases lay outside the gene matches. Germline lookup yields CDR1 MNHEY and CDR2 SMNVEV (reference sequence). The CDR3 sequence is CASSLRMVAGVGSYNEQFF. As DNA, the CDR3 is TGTGCCAGCAGTCTCCGGATGGTAGCGGGAGTGGGCTCCTACAATGAGCAGTTCTTC.